This T cell receptor beta chain was sequenced in a study of T cell responses to AZD1222 COVID-19 vaccine. At the level of the study: Second-dose intervals near 4 or 12 weeks were combined. Study outcomes and limitations: Repertoires were obtained only post-peak T cell response. Once two AZD1222 doses were given, Spike-specific TCR breadth and depth went up. It should be noted that donors were predominantly white British and more often female, and clonal diversity was possibly underestimated.

Clones were read by immunoSEQ multiplex PCR, and TCRdb kept only the in-frame ones, dropping some. The table includes around 100,000 clones, around nine tenths detected once. Germline CDR1 is SEHNR and CDR2 is FQNEAQ (reference sequence). The V end was cut by 1 base, the J end by 8 bases, with 15 bases between. The CDR3 has 15 residues. With regard to this clone: The antigen is unknown.

The sequence was obtained from an adult in good health. Specimen: peripheral blood, collected on day 0 of AZD1222 vaccination. This chain uses TRBV7-9 with TRBJ2-4, with D possibly being TRBD1 or TRBD2 (6 bases each). CDR3 DNA sequence: TGTGCCAGCAGCTTAGGGGTGGCAGGGGAGGACATTCAGTACTTC. Residues: CASSLGVAGEDIQYF.